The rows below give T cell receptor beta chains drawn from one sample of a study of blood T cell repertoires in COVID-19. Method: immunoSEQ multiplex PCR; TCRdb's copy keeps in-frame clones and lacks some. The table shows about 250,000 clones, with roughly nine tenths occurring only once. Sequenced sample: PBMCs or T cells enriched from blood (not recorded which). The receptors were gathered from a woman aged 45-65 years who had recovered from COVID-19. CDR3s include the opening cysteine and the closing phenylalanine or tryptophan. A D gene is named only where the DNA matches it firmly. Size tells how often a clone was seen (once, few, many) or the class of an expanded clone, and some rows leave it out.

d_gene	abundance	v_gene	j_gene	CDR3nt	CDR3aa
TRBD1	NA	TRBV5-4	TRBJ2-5	TGTGCCAGCAGCTTGGCCCCAGGGGGCTGGGAGACCCAGTACTTC	CASSLAPGGWETQYF
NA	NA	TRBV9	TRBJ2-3	TGTGCCAGCAGCGTAGGACTAGATGCAGATACGCAGTATTTT	CASSVGLDADTQYF
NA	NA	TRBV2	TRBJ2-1	TGTGCCAGCACCTTGGGGGGATCTCTCTACAATGAGCAGTTCTTC	CASTLGGSLYNEQFF
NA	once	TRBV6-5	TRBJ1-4	TGTGCCAGCAAAATTACTAATACAGGGTGGGAAAAACTGTTTTTT	CASKITNTGWEKLFF
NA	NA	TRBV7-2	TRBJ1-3	TGTGCCAGCAGCTCATCGGTCTCTGGAAACACCATATATTTT	CASSSSVSGNTIYF
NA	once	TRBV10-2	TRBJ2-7	TGCGCCAGCAGAACGTACAGGGACGAGCAGTACTTC	CASRTYRDEQYF
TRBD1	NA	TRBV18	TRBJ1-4	TGTGCCAGCTCATACACAGGGGGAGTTAATGAAAAACTGTTTTTT	CASSYTGGVNEKLFF
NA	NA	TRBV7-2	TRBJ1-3	TGTGCCAGCAGCTCACAGGGATCTGGAAACACCATATATTTT	CASSSQGSGNTIYF
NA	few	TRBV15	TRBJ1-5	TGTGCCACCAGCAGAAACATGGGGGGGAATCAGCCCCAGCATTTT	CATSRNMGGNQPQHF
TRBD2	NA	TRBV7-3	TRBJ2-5	TGTGCCAGCAGCCGTAGCGGGAGTGGGGAGACCCAGTACTTC	CASSRSGSGETQYF
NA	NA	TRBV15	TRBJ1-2	TGTGCCACCAGCAGAGATCTACAGGGTGAGGGGGGCTACACCTTC	CATSRDLQGEGGYTF
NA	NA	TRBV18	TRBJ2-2	TGTGCCAGCTCACCACGTTTGACAGGGAACACCGGGGAGCTGTTTTTT	CASSPRLTGNTGELFF
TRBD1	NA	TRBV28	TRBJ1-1	TGTGCCAGCAGTTTACCCGGGACAGGGAGCACTGAAGCTTTCTTT	CASSLPGTGSTEAFF
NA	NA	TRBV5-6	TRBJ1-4	TGTGCCAGCAGCTTGTTCCGGGAAGAGGTTGCTGAAAAACTGTTTTTT	CASSLFREEVAEKLFF
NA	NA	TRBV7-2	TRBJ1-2	TGTGCCAGCAGCCCTGGGGCGGGAAACTATGGCTACACCTTC	CASSPGAGNYGYTF
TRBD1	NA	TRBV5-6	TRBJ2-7	TGTGCCAGCAGCCCCGAAGGGGGCTGGGTCTACGAGCAGTACTTC	CASSPEGGWVYEQYF
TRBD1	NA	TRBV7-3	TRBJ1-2	TGTGCCAGCAGCAGAACCGGGACAGGGCTCTATGGCTACACCTTC	CASSRTGTGLYGYTF
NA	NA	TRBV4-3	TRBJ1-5	TGCGCCAGCAGCCAAGATCCAGGGCTTCAGCCCCAGCATTTT	CASSQDPGLQPQHF
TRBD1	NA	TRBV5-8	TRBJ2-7	TGTGCCAGCAGCGCCCGAAGGACAGGGCTGTACGAGCAGTACTTC	CASSARRTGLYEQYF
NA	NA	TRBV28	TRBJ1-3	TGTGCCAGCAGTCCGCCCGGGGAGGCCGGTGGAAACACCATATATTTT	CASSPPGEAGGNTIYF
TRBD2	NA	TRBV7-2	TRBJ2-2	TGTGCCAGCAGCTTATTTTCGGGCGGGAGTGGATTCGGGGAGCTGTTTTTT	CASSLFSGGSGFGELFF
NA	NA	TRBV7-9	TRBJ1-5	TGTGCCAGCAGCTTAGGGGGCAGGGGCAATCAGCCCCAGCATTTT	CASSLGGRGNQPQHF
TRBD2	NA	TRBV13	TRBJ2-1	TGTGCCAGCAGCTCCCGGACTAGCGGGGCTTCCTACAATGAGCAGTTCTTC	CASSSRTSGASYNEQFF
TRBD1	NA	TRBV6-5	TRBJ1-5	TGTGCCAGCAGAAGGGACAGACTGAATCAGCCCCAGCATTTT	CASRRDRLNQPQHF
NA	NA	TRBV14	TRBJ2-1	TGTGCCAGCAGCCAAGGGTCCCCTTTGACTTCGTTCTTC	CASSQGSPLTSFF
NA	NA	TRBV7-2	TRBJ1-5	TGTGCCAGCAGCTCCTTCCACGGTCAGCCCCAGCATTTT	CASSSFHGQPQHF
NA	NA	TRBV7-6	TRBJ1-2	TGTGCCAGCAGCCAAGGGGGGAGGGAGGACTATGGCTACACCTTC	CASSQGGREDYGYTF
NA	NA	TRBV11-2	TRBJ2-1	TGTGCCAGCAGCGGGGGCCTTCTAACCAACAATGAGCAGTTCTTC	CASSGGLLTNNEQFF
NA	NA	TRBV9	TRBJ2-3	TGTGCCAGCAGCGACCCCGGGGGTGAGGGGGATACGCAGTATTTT	CASSDPGGEGDTQYF
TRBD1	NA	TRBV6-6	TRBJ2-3	TGTGCCAGCAACTCTGACAGGGGGGCATTGGATACGCAGTATTTT	CASNSDRGALDTQYF
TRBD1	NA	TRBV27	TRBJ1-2	TGTGCCAGCAGCCCCCGACAGGGATTTTATGGCTACACCTTC	CASSPRQGFYGYTF
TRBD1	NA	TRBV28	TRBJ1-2	TGTGCCAGCAGTTTACTCCTAGGGGGCAATGGCTACACCTTC	CASSLLLGGNGYTF
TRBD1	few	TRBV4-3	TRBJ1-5	TGCGCCAGCAGCCTAGACAGGGGGCCGGCGGGTCAGCCCCAGCATTTT	CASSLDRGPAGQPQHF
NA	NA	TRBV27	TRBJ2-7	TGTGCCAGCACCGAAGGGGGGGGAGGTTACGAGCAGTACTTC	CASTEGGGGYEQYF
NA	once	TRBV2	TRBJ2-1	TGTGCCAGCAGTGAGTCCGCTAGTGAGCAGTTCTTC	CASSESASEQFF
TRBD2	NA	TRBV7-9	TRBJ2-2	TGTGCCAGCAGCTCTAGCGGGAGGAACACCGGGGAGCTGTTTTTT	CASSSSGRNTGELFF
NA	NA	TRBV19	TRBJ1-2	TGTGCCAGTAGTATAGGGACAGCACTATCGGGCTACACCTTC	CASSIGTALSGYTF
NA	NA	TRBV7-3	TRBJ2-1	TGTGCCAGCAGCTTAGGCGGGAATGCTTACAATGAGCAGTTCTTC	CASSLGGNAYNEQFF
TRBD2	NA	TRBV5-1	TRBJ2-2	TGCGCCAGCACCCAACGGGGGGAGCGAACCACCGGGGAGCTGTTTTTT	CASTQRGERTTGELFF
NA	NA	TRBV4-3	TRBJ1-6	TGCGCCAGCAGCGCCGAGGTTTCGGATTCACCCCTCCACTTT	CASSAEVSDSPLHF
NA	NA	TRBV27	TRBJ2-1	TGTGCCAGCAGTTCATCCCCTAGAAATGAGCAGTTCTTC	CASSSSPRNEQFF
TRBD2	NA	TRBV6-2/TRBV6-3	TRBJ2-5	TGTGCCAGCAGCCGACTAGCGGGAGGTTTAGAGACCCAGTACTTC	CASSRLAGGLETQYF
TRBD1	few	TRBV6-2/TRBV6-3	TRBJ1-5	TGTGCCAGCAGTTACTTGGACAGGGACAGTCAGCCCCAGCATTTT	CASSYLDRDSQPQHF
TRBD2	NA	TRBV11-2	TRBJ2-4	TGTGCCAGCAGCTTAGTGTCCGGCGGACTAGGAAACATTCAGTACTTC	CASSLVSGGLGNIQYF
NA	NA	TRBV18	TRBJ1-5	TGTGCCAGCTCACTCAACAGGGATGGCAATCAGCCCCAGCATTTT	CASSLNRDGNQPQHF
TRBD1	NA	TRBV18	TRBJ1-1	TGTGCCAGCTCACCTACCTCGGGACAGATGAACACTGAAGCTTTCTTT	CASSPTSGQMNTEAFF
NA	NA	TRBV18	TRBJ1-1	TGTGCCAGCTCACCACCGGTGGGCAGACAATTAGAAGCTTTCTTT	CASSPPVGRQLEAFF
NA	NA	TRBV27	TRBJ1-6	TGTGCCAGCAGTCCCTATAGTACGGATAATTCACCCCTCCACTTT	CASSPYSTDNSPLHF
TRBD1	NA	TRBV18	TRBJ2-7	TGTGCCAGCTCACCACCGGGACGGATACCAGGGGGCGACGAGCAGTACTTC	CASSPPGRIPGGDEQYF
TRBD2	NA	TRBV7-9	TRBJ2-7	TGTGCCAGCAGCGAACATAGCGGGAGGCAATACGAGCAGTACTTC	CASSEHSGRQYEQYF
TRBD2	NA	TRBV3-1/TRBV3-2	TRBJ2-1	TGTGCCAGCAGCCCCGGACTAGCCAATGAGCAGTTCTTC	CASSPGLANEQFF
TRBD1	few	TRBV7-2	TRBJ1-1	TGTGCCAGCAGCTTAGTGCAGGGGGCGGGCACTGAAGCTTTCTTT	CASSLVQGAGTEAFF
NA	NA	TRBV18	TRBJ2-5	TGTGCCAGCTCACCATGGGGCGAAGAGACCCAGTACTTC	CASSPWGEETQYF
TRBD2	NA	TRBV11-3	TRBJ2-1	TGTGCCAGCAGAGGGCGGGGGAATGAGCAGTTCTTC	CASRGRGNEQFF
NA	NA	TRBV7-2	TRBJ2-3	TGTGCCAGCAGCCCCGGTCGAGCGAGGGATACGCAGTATTTT	CASSPGRARDTQYF
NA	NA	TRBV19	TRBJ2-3	TGTGCCAGTTCAGACACGAGCACAGATACGCAGTATTTT	CASSDTSTDTQYF
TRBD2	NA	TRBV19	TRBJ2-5	TGTGCCAGTAGTGCAAGCGGGAGAAAAGAGACCCAGTACTTC	CASSASGRKETQYF